This entry lists 16 T cell receptor beta chains sequenced from one sample in a study of blood T cells in healthy people across ages (dated by TCRdb to the mid-2010s). Receptor amplification or capture employed 5' RACE. Instrument on record: Illumina HiSeq 2500. The second PCR ran for roughly 7 to 11 cycles and used a J-beta primer mix along with a sample-barcoded 5' primer. Clones were called with MiXCR by TCRdb after fastp trimmed the public reads at Q25, and only in-frame beta chains were retained. Under each unique CDR3 protein, matching rows form one entry showing the most common genes and DNA. In all, the sample holds around 900,000 distinct CDR3 sequences, and around 28% of those were seen once. The top ten hold about 18% of the sample. Sequencing was performed on blood. These receptors came from a woman older than 75 in good health.

This clonotype was observed many times. The chain links TRBV21-1 to TRBJ2-7; TRBD1 reflects the table's D call only, with no check against the DNA. TRBV21-1 is recorded as a pseudogene. The CDR3 is 13 amino acids. The CDR3 DNA reads as TGTGCCAGCAGCAAAGACCAGGGCGACGAGCAGTACTTC. It specifies CASSKDQGDEQYF.

This clonotype has at least ten counts. J is TRBJ1-2 and V is TRBV5-1; 8 positions agree with TRBD1. Germline CDR1 and CDR2: SGHRS and YFSETQ. The V and J ends lost 1 base and 8 bases, in that order; junction bases with no gene match: 7. This CDR3 comprises 14 residues. The CDR3 reads CASSLWTGSFGYTF. DNA for the CDR3: TGCGCCAGCAGCTTGTGGACAGGGTCGTTCGGCTACACCTTC.

This clonotype has ten or more counts. The V gene is TRBV7-2, the J gene TRBJ2-7, with 7 bases lining up with TRBD1. The ends lost 2 bases at V and 3 bases at J; junction bases unmatched: 7. The germline CDR1 and CDR2 sequences are SGHTA and FQGNSA. The CDR3 runs 15 residues. As DNA, the CDR3 is TGTGCCAGCAGCTTAACCGCCTGGGACAGCTACGAGCAGTACTTC. As protein: CASSLTAWDSYEQYF. Looking up the rest from reference TRBV7-2 and TRBJ2-7 gives the full variable domain: GAGVSQSPSNKVTEKGKDVELRCDPISGHTALYWYRQSLGQGLEFLIYFQGNSAPDKSGLPSDRFSAERTGGSVSTLTIQRTQQEDSAVYLCASSLTAWDSYEQYFGPGTRLTVT.

The CDR3 DNA is TGTGCCAGCCGCAGGGACCGGCAGCCCCAGCATTTT. Its translation: CASRRDRQPQHF. The chain combines TRBV6-2 or TRBV6-3 with TRBJ1-5; perhaps TRBD1 as D (5 bases). The CDR3 spans 12 residues. CDR1 is MNHEY, CDR2 SVGEGT, per germline. Trimming pared 8 bases from V and 7 bases from J, leaving 12 bases between.

Many counts were recorded for this clonotype. The V call is TRBV28, the J call TRBJ2-1; 8 bases line up with TRBD2. Germline loops: CDR1 MDHEN, CDR2 SYDVKM. This CDR3 region has 16 residues. Unmatched junction bases numbered 13, after V lost 6 bases and J lost 6 bases. The CDR3 sequence is CASRPTGSGGINEQFF. CDR3 bases: TGTGCCAGCAGACCCACGGGGAGCGGGGGAATCAATGAGCAGTTCTTC.

This clonotype has just one count. A much larger clone lies one base from this, so it may be a read error. The rearrangement links TRBV6-1 to TRBJ2-3; TRBD1 agrees at 7 bases. Germline V gene data show CDR1 as MNHNS and CDR2 as SASEGT. This CDR3 region has 16 residues. The CDR3 nucleotides are TGTACCAGCAGTGAAGGAACAGGGGCGCGCACAGATACGCAGTATTTT. Translating it yields CTSSEGTGARTDTQYF.

This clonotype showed up just a few times. The V call is TRBV6-1, the J call TRBJ1-4; no definite D call. Deletions cut 8 bases from V and 8 bases from J, with 15 bases between. Germline values: CDR1 MNHNS, CDR2 SASEGT. The CDR3 length is 13 residues. The CDR3 nucleotides are TGTGCCAGCCGCCGAAGCCTAGGGGAAAAACTGTTTTTT. Translated, it gives CASRRSLGEKLFF.

This clonotype was found many times. The chain recombines TRBV29-1 with TRBJ2-7; 8 nucleotides line up with TRBD1. The CDR3 totals 13 residues. With V trimmed by 4 bases and J by 7 bases, 9 bases remained unmatched. Germline CDR1 is SQVTM and CDR2 is ANQGSEA. Here the CDR3 reads CSVGSGQGSEQYF. The CDR3 DNA is TGCAGCGTTGGTAGCGGACAGGGATCAGAGCAGTACTTC.

This clonotype was found many times. The V gene is TRBV5-1, the J gene TRBJ1-1; the match to TRBD1 covers 8 bases. The ends lost 3 bases at V and 0 bases at J; junction bases unmatched: 7. The germline CDR1 and CDR2 sequences are SGHRS and YFSETQ. The CDR3 totals 16 residues. CDR3 coding DNA: TGCGCCAGCAGCTCCGGGACAGGCGTTATGAACACTGAAGCTTTCTTT. Translating gives CASSSGTGVMNTEAFF.

This clonotype was counted between two and nine times. This chain uses TRBV20-1 with TRBJ1-1; D is ambiguous. CDR1 DFQATT and CDR2 SNEGSKA come from the germline V gene (reference sequence). The CDR3 sequence is 13 residues long. V was cut by 2 bases and J by 1 base, with 8 bases left in between. CDR3 DNA sequence: TGCAGTGCTAGATTCCCCACGAACACTGAAGCTTTCTTT. Residues: CSARFPTNTEAFF.

The gene calls are TRBV6-2 or TRBV6-3 and TRBJ1-1, with 8 bases fitting TRBD1. The CDR3 sequence is 16 residues long. In germline, CDR1 is MNHEY, CDR2 SVGEGT. V gave up 7 bases and J gave up 5 bases; unmatched junction bases: 15. The CDR3 sequence: CASIAFPGQGNTEAFF. CDR3 DNA: TGTGCCAGCATCGCCTTTCCCGGACAGGGAAATACTGAAGCTTTCTTT.

The chain combines TRBV14 with TRBJ1-2, with 8 bases fitting TRBD1. The CDR3 has 16 residues. V shed 4 bases, J shed 6 bases, and the junction held 13 bases outside the gene matches. Germline V gene lookup returns CDR1 SGHDN and CDR2 FVKESK. The CDR3 loop reads CASSPLDRVWVNGYTF. The CDR3 DNA reads TGTGCCAGCAGCCCTTTGGACAGGGTATGGGTGAATGGCTACACCTTC.

Regarding this clonotype: This may stem from a read error, because a much larger clone lies one nucleotide away. The missing conserved phenylalanine or tryptophan at the end of this CDR3 makes a read error likely. The rearrangement joins TRBV6-2 or TRBV6-3 to TRBJ2-5; 8 bases match TRBD1. This CDR3 is 14 amino acids long. Germline V gives CDR1 MNHEY, CDR2 SVGEGT. V shed 8 bases, J shed 8 bases, and the junction held 13 bases outside the gene matches. The DNA for the CDR3 is TGTGCCAGCTGTTTAGGGGCAGGGGGCCAAACCCAGTACTGC. Its protein product is CASCLGAGGQTQYC.

DNA of the CDR3: TGTGCCTGGAGTGGTGGTAGCAATCAGCCCCAGCATTTT. It yields the protein CAWSGGSNQPQHF. This chain links TRBV30 with TRBJ1-5; no firm D call. Trimming took 1 base from V and 0 from J, leaving 4 bases between them. There are 13 residues in the CDR3. Germline V CDR1 and CDR2: GTSNPN, SVGIG (reference sequence).

This clonotype has only one observation. The V gene is TRBV7-6, the J gene TRBJ1-5; TRBD1 matches 8 bases. The ends lost 5 bases at V and 0 bases at J; junction bases unmatched: 9. Per germline, CDR1 SGHVS and CDR2 FNYEAQ. This CDR3 contains 17 residues. Here the CDR3 reads CASSPMDREYSNQPQHF. The CDR3 DNA reads as TGTGCCAGCAGCCCAATGGACAGGGAATATAGCAATCAGCCCCAGCATTTT.

Of note for this clonotype: A much larger clonotype is one base distant, so this may be a read error. The chain employs TRBV21-1 and TRBJ2-1. TRBV21-1 is assigned pseudogene status. The CDR3 runs 14 residues. CDR3 in DNA: TGTGCCAGCAGCAAAGAAGGCAAATCCTACGAGCAGTTCTTC. Translation: CASSKEGKSYEQFF.